The T cell receptor (beta chain) described here comes from a study of vaccination effects on CD4 cells after COVID-19 (dated by TCRdb to 2022 to 2024). For the wider study: To identify antigen-specific CD4+ T cell clonotypes by their expansion, the ViraFEST assay first stimulated PBMC with viral peptide pools and then applied TCR sequencing. Altogether, roughly 10 COVID-19 convalescent patients and a handful of SARS-CoV-2-naive healthy vaccine recipients made up the full study. The Oncomine TCR Beta short-read assay on an Illumina iSeq 100 was used to sequence cultures from other donors in the study. Approximately 2 million PBMC per well were cultured with 9 to 10 ug/ml peptides in IMDM containing approximately 4.6% human AB serum, roughly 10 IU/ml IL-2 and gentamicin. Post-vaccine samples across the study were collected a median of 72 days after the second dose, with a range of 14 to 241. In both COVID-19 convalescent patients and infection-naive vaccine recipients, the study compared SARS-CoV-2 spike-specific CD4+ TCR repertoires from before mRNA vaccination with those from after it. General study outcomes and caveats: Both infection-induced and vaccine-induced clones contracted markedly at late post-vaccination timepoints, which is consistent with waning T cell responses. The study was limited by a small number of convalescent patients and lacked early post-infection timepoints. Among healthy vaccine recipients, nearly all vaccine-induced clones were SARS-CoV-2 mono-reactive, and just 1 of 255 was cross-reactive with common cold coronaviruses.

As for this clone: The antigen this receptor binds is unknown. Base qualities are not at hand, and no much larger clone is one base apart.

After more than nine days of culture, CD4+ T cells were isolated with the EasySep CD4+ T cell isolation kit. Each participant received two doses of an mRNA SARS-CoV-2 vaccine, either BNT162b2 or mRNA-1273. Negative nucleocapsid antibody results before and after vaccination confirmed that the healthy vaccine recipients had no prior SARS-CoV-2 infection. On days 3 and 7, half of the culture medium was replaced with fresh IL-2-containing medium. Unless otherwise noted, each peptide stimulation condition was cultured in triplicate wells. PBMC were separated from whole blood using Ficoll-Paque Plus gradient centrifugation and were then either cryopreserved at -140C or used fresh. The QIAamp micro DNA kit was used to extract genomic DNA from the cultured CD4+ T cells. Libraries were made using the immunoSEQ multiplex PCR assay. DNA from the CD4+ T cells that had been cultured and isolated underwent TCR beta CDR3 sequencing. Per the authors' processing: Non-productive TCR sequences were removed, reads were trimmed to the CDR3 region, and CDR3s of at least 7 amino acids were retained. The MANAFEST web app was used to identify antigen-specific clonotypes by comparing expansion in peptide wells with expansion in reference cultures. To be called positive, a clone needed expansion at FDR<0.05 compared with the reference and with all other wells, an odds ratio greater than 5, and a frequency greater than 0.1% in two replicate wells. Cross-reactive clonotypes were defined as significantly expanded in SARS-CoV-2 spike wells and in at least one common cold coronavirus spike condition. CDR3 similarity was assessed by Levenshtein distance with the stringdist R package, and unrooted trees were built with ape in R 3.6.1. This is the immuneACCESS table as TCRdb keeps it, with only in-frame sequences that have V and J called. A part of the clones is gone; compared with another copy, unresolved V genes explain less than half, and the rest is unexplained. That table furnishes V, J and clone size, whereas the DNA furnished D and trimming. In this sample the table shows tens of thousands of clones, around 70% of which occur a single time. About 2.2% of the sample lies in the top ten.

This material consisted of CD4+ T cells from PBMCs cultured without peptide, taken after COVID-19 vaccination. The receptor was isolated from a human donor who received a COVID-19 vaccine.

The CDR3 reads CASRFDIRKSQPQHF. The DNA reads as follows: TGCGCCAGCAGGTTCGATATCAGGAAATCGCAGCCCCAGCATTTT. The chain joins TRBV10-2 to TRBJ1-5; the D gene is unclear. CDR1 and CDR2, per the germline V gene, are WSHSY and SAAADI. V loses 6 bases of germline sequence and J loses 7 bases, and the interval between the two ends is 19 bases. Taken from cysteine to phenylalanine, the CDR3 has 15 residues. The read is trimmed to its CDR3 DNA, 45 bases read in frame from base 1.